This T cell receptor beta chain was obtained from a study of cytomegalovirus exposure and HLA in healthy donors. Turning to this clone: Its matching antigen is unknown.

From germline, CDR1 is SGHTA and CDR2 FQGNSA. The V end was cut by 3 bases, the J end by 1 base, with 11 bases between. The CDR3 covers 15 residues. Whereas donors were nominally healthy upon sampling, unrecorded immune exposures were probable. PCR used 60 Vbeta primers and 13 Jbeta primers. Profiled with immunoSEQ multiplex PCR; TCRdb holds only in-frame clones, not every one. The sample shows some 200,000 clones, under 80% of them seen only once. The study, taken as a whole, reports: For TCR beta chains, V- and J-gene trimming was later linked to a missense DCLRE1C variant. Per a prior analysis, the majority of TCR beta V segments were productive roughly 87% or roughly 30% of the time.

The TCR sequence derives from a man aged 35 to 55 in good health and CMV-seronegative. The chain joins TRBV7-2 to TRBJ2-3; tentatively, D is TRBD2 (5 bases). Sequenced material: PBMCs. The CDR3 sequence: CASSFTGFGTDTQYF. In DNA form, the CDR3 reads TGTGCCAGCAGCTTTACGGGGTTTGGCACAGATACGCAGTATTTT.